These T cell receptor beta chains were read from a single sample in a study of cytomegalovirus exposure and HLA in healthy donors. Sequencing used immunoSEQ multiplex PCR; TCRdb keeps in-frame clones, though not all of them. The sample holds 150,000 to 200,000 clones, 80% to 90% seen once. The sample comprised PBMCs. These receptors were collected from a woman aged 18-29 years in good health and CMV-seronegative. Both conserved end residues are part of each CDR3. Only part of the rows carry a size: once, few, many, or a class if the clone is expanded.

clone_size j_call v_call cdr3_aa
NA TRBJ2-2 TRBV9 CASSVRTSGSPGELFF
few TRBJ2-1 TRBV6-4 CASSQLAGGAYEQFF
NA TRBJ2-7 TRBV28 CASSKTSGSPYEQYF
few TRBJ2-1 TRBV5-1 CASSFSLAGGNEQFF
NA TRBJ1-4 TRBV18 CARRDRGEKLFF
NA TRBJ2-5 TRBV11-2 CASSAVTTQETQYF
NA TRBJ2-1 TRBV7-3 CASSLRQGTHNEQFF
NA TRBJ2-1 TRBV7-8 CASSSRRLVSNEQFF
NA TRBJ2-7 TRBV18 CASSADRGAYYEQYF
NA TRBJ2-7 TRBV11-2 CASSLGTGLAGFNEQYF
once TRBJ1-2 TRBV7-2 CASSARRQGRGIGGYTF
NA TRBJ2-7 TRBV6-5 CASRRPGQIYEQYF
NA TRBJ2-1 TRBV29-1 CSVTSSYNEQFF
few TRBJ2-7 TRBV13 CASSSGTSPSYEQYF
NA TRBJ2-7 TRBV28 CASSLGSDGAAKQYF
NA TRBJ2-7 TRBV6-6 CASSPGGQAYEQYF
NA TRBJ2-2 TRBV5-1 CASSLEQGGRELFF
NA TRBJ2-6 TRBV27 CASSPLGQGSHSGANVLTF